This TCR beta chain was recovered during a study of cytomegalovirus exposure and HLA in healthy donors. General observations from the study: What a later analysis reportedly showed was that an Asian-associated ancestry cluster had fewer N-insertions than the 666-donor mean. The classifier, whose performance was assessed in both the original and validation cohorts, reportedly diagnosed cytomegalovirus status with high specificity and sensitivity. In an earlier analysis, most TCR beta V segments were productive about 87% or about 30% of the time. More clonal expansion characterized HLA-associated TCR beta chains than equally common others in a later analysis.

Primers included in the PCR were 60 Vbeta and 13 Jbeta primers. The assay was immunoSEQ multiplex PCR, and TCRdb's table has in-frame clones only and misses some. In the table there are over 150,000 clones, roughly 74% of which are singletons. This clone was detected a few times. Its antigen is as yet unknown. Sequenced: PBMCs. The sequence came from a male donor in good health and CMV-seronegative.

The CDR3 protein is CASSPWTSGRRETQYF. In DNA form, the CDR3 reads TGCGCCAGCAGCCCTTGGACTAGCGGGAGGAGGGAGACCCAGTACTTC. V gene TRBV4-3 combines with J gene TRBJ2-5; 14 bases align to TRBD2. The CDR3 extends over 16 amino acids. Germline values: CDR1 LGHNA, CDR2 YSLEER. V trimming: 4 bases; J trimming: 5 bases; junction bases outside the gene matches: 6.